What follows describes a single T cell receptor beta chain. This record belongs to a study of blood T cell repertoires in COVID-19. Overall study: Samples representing acute and convalescent COVID-19 were sourced from the United States, Italy and Spain. The cDNA or gDNA used as material had been derived from T cells, B-cell-depleted T cells, or PBMCs.

V lost 0 bases, J lost 8 bases, and 13 bases lay in between. CDR3 length: 15 amino acids. Germline CDR1 and CDR2: LGHDT and YNNKEL (reference sequence). As handled by the study authors: Estimation of nucleated cell counts was performed using reference gene primer amplification. Profiling relied on immunoSEQ multiplex PCR, and the TCRdb table lists in-frame clones only, not all of them. The D gene and trimming were derived from the DNA, and the V and J assignments and clone size from that table. This sample carries 150,000 or so clones, roughly three quarters of them seen once, and the ten largest clones take around 1.8%.

What was sequenced was peripheral blood. This chain joins TRBV3-1 (or the pseudogene TRBV3-2) and TRBJ1-4; perhaps TRBD1 as D (5 bases). This TCR was recovered from a woman in her 70s with acute or convalescent COVID-19. This CDR3 reads CASSQDRQGREKLFF. The CDR3 DNA follows: TGTGCCAGCAGCCAAGATAGGCAGGGTAGGGAAAAACTGTTTTTT.